What follows describes a single T cell receptor (beta chain). Antigen specificity is unknown. V lost 0 bases and J 5 bases, leaving 11 bases between the germline ends. Germline V gene sequence: CDR1 SGHRS, CDR2 YFSETQ. The length of the CDR3 is 14 residues. The sample originates from a study of shared clonotypes between healthy human individuals. Notes on the study in general: Rarefaction demonstrated incomplete sorted-subset sequencing despite large depth.

Donation came from healthy HIV-negative adults that had no recent acute infections or vaccinations. Repertoires were generated with immunoSEQ multiplex PCR, while TCRdb's copy carries only in-frame clones and drops some. The sample has about a million clones, around three quarters seen once. The chain couples TRBV5-1 to TRBJ1-1; tentative D call: TRBD1 (5 bases). The sample comprised memory CD4+ T cells from PBMCs. Indicated subset: CD45RA-negative fraction. This sequence was found in a young man in good health. Some clones in this sample may be carry-over from other donors' samples. DNA of the CDR3: TGCGCCAGCAGCTTGGGGGTGGGGACGACTGAAGCTTTCTTT. Its protein product is CASSLGVGTTEAFF. The full variable domain, completed using reference TRBV5-1 and TRBJ1-1, is KAGVTQTPRYLIKTRGQQVTLSCSPISGHRSVSWYQQTPGQGLQFLFEYFSETQRNKGNFPGRFSGRQFSNSRSEMNVSTLELGDSALYLCASSLGVGTTEAFFGQGTRLTVV.